This T cell receptor beta chain was retrieved from a study of OX40 agonist ivuxolimab in advanced cancers. Study-wide background: Patients received the agonistic anti-OX40 (CD134) antibody ivuxolimab.

Overall study results and limits: Normalized T-cell clonal expansion was also low in a subset of nonresponders. Partial responders dosed at 0.1-3.0 mg/kg displayed clonal expansion ranking among the lowest.

A word on this clone: Its antigen is unknown.

Enrollment shut out patients with autoimmune disease history or systemic immunosuppression. The germline gives CDR1 SGHDN, CDR2 FVKESK. V lost 2 bases and J lost 10, with 11 bases in between. This CDR3 is built from 12 residues. The method was immunoSEQ multiplex PCR; TCRdb's version includes in-frame clones alone and lacks a portion of them. This sample has about 50,000 clones, with about 80% found just once. The V gene is TRBV14, the J gene TRBJ1-1; D not resolved. The sequence was collected from an adult with an advanced solid tumor such as melanoma, head and neck, liver or kidney cancer. The source material was CD4+ or CD8+ T cells sorted from blood, sampled in a trial of the OX40 agonist ivuxolimab. Written as DNA, the CDR3 is TGTGCCAGCAGCCAACCCAGCGGAGGAGCTTTCTTT. It translates to CASSQPSGGAFF.